This TCR beta chain was sequenced during a study of blood T cell repertoires in COVID-19. Turning to the study itself: Acute and convalescent COVID-19 samples came from the United States, Italy and Spain. From T cells, B-cell-depleted T cells, or PBMCs came the material, which was cDNA or gDNA.

Trimming shortened V by 2 bases and J by 7 bases, and 9 bases separated the two germline ends. The CDR3 extends over 13 amino acids. In the original processing: Counts of nucleated cells, estimated from reference gene primer amplification, were obtained. Assay used: immunoSEQ multiplex PCR; TCRdb lists only in-frame clones, some missing. From that table come the V and J calls and clone size; the DNA was used to work out D and trimming. Of 120,000 to 150,000 clones listed, about 86% are singletons. This chain connects TRBV12-3 or TRBV12-4 to TRBJ2-1; D unclear. Source material: peripheral blood. This receptor was identified in a woman aged 55-69 years with acute or convalescent COVID-19. Written as DNA, the CDR3 is TGTGCCAGCAGTTTAAACCGGTGGAATGAGCAGTTCTTC. As protein: CASSLNRWNEQFF.